This T cell receptor (beta chain) was documented in a study of blood T cell repertoires in COVID-19. Study-wide context: The cDNA or gDNA used as material had been derived from T cells, B-cell-depleted T cells, or PBMCs.

The trim removed 3 bases at V and 7 bases at J, leaving 10 bases unmatched. The CDR3 loop spans 15 amino acids. The germline gives CDR1 SGHTA, CDR2 FQGNSA. The table came from immunoSEQ multiplex PCR; TCRdb's copy has only in-frame clones and leaves some out. The table lists 200,000 to 300,000 clones, approximately 89% of them singletons. Sequencing was performed on peripheral blood. The gene calls are TRBV7-2 and TRBJ2-5, with 8 bases lining up with TRBD2. The sequence was obtained from a man aged 35 to 55 who had recovered from COVID-19. In DNA, the CDR3 is TGTGCCAGCAGCTTGGATCGGGGGGGCGCCGGGACCCAGTACTTC. This gives the protein CASSLDRGGAGTQYF.